This is a list of T cell receptor beta chains from one sample in a study of vaccination and CD4 T cells after COVID-19. One entry per CDR3 protein, called by TCRdb with MiXCR from the PCR reads. The repertoire includes around 16,000 distinct CDR3 sequences, about 40% of them detected once, and 3% to 4.5% sits in the top ten. These receptors lack a known antigen. Material for sequencing was CD4+ T cells from blood, cultured in vitro. The receptors were sampled from a human donor who had recovered from COVID-19. CDR3s include the opening cysteine and the closing phenylalanine or tryptophan. A D gene is named only where the DNA matches it firmly. The size entry is marked missing in some rows and otherwise reads once, few, many or a size class.

J: TRBJ2-7; V: TRBV2; size: -; D: -; DNA: TGTGCCAGCAGCCACCCCGACCGGGGCGAGCAGTACTTC; CDR3: CASSHPDRGEQYF
J: TRBJ2-7; V: TRBV7-9; size: -; D: -; DNA: TGTGCCAGCAGCTTAGGTATCGGCAGGGCTAGCGAGCAGTACTTC; CDR3: CASSLGIGRASEQYF
J: TRBJ2-5; V: TRBV5-1; size: -; D: -; DNA: TGCGCCAGCAGCTTGGGCCTAGCGACCGTCCAAGAGACCCAGTACTTC; CDR3: CASSLGLATVQETQYF
J: TRBJ1-1; V: TRBV7-9; size: -; D: -; DNA: TGTGCCAGCATCTCTCTGACTGAAGCTTTCTTT; CDR3: CASISLTEAFF
J: TRBJ1-5; V: TRBV7-2; size: few; D: TRBD1; DNA: TGTGCCAGCAGCTACGGACAGGGGGCTAATCAGCCCCAGCATTTT; CDR3: CASSYGQGANQPQHF
J: TRBJ2-3; V: TRBV9; size: -; D: -; DNA: TGTGCCAGCAGCCCCTACTGGGGCCGCACAGATACGCAGTATTTT; CDR3: CASSPYWGRTDTQYF
J: TRBJ2-3; V: TRBV28; size: -; D: TRBD2; DNA: TGTGCCAGCAGTGGGACTAGCGGGAGTCGCGGCACAGATACGCAGTATTTT; CDR3: CASSGTSGSRGTDTQYF
J: TRBJ1-2; V: TRBV20-1; size: -; D: TRBD1; DNA: TGCAGTGCTACGAACAGGGGGCTCTCTAACTATGGCTACACCTTC; CDR3: CSATNRGLSNYGYTF
J: TRBJ2-5; V: TRBV5-1; size: -; D: TRBD2; DNA: TGCGCCAGCAGCGACCTAGCGGGAGAGACCCAGTACTTC; CDR3: CASSDLAGETQYF
J: TRBJ2-7; V: TRBV20-1; size: few; D: -; DNA: TGCAGTGCCCCATCTGATTGGGGTAGCTCCTACGAGCAGTACTTC; CDR3: CSAPSDWGSSYEQYF
J: TRBJ1-1; V: TRBV10-3; size: few; D: -; DNA: TGTGCCATCAGTCCTATGGGGAGGAAACAGGGGAACACTGAAGCTTTCTTT; CDR3: CAISPMGRKQGNTEAFF
J: TRBJ2-5; V: TRBV11-2; size: few; D: TRBD2; DNA: TGTGCCAGCAGCTTAGGCCGACTAGCGGGAGCGCAAGAGACCCAGTACTTC; CDR3: CASSLGRLAGAQETQYF
J: TRBJ2-5; V: TRBV14; size: -; D: TRBD2; DNA: TGTGCCAGCAGCCCTGGGACTAGCGGCGAGACCCAGTACTTC; CDR3: CASSPGTSGETQYF
J: TRBJ1-5; V: TRBV28; size: few; D: -; DNA: TGTGCCAGCAAAGAATTGAGCAATCAGCCCCAGCATTTT; CDR3: CASKELSNQPQHF
J: TRBJ1-5; V: TRBV20-1; size: few; D: -; DNA: TGCAGTGCTTTACCAGACGGCAATAGCAATCAGCCCCAGCATTTT; CDR3: CSALPDGNSNQPQHF
J: TRBJ1-5; V: TRBV30; size: -; D: -; DNA: TGTGCCTGGAGTGTACAAGGGGACGGAAATCAGCCCCAGCATTTT; CDR3: CAWSVQGDGNQPQHF
J: TRBJ2-5; V: TRBV29-1; size: -; D: -; DNA: TGCAGCGTTGATCTTTTGGGGGCTCAGGGTGAGACCCAGTACTTC; CDR3: CSVDLLGAQGETQYF
J: TRBJ1-2; V: TRBV20-1; size: -; D: -; DNA: TGCAGTGCTAGAGTGGACAGCTATGGCTACACCTTC; CDR3: CSARVDSYGYTF
J: TRBJ1-2; V: TRBV29-1; size: -; D: TRBD1; DNA: TGCAGCGCCAACAGGGGGTTGCGGGGCTACACCTTC; CDR3: CSANRGLRGYTF
J: TRBJ1-6; V: TRBV11-2; size: -; D: -; DNA: TGTGCCAGCAGCTTAGCCCAAGGCTGGCCCGAACCCCTCCACTTT; CDR3: CASSLAQGWPEPLHF
J: TRBJ1-1; V: TRBV2; size: -; D: -; DNA: TGTGCCAGCGGCACATCACTGAACACTGAAGCTTTCTTT; CDR3: CASGTSLNTEAFF
J: TRBJ2-7; V: TRBV2; size: -; D: -; DNA: TGTGCCAGCAGTGAACGCAGGCTCTACGAGCAGTACTTC; CDR3: CASSERRLYEQYF
J: TRBJ1-2; V: TRBV7-9; size: few; D: -; DNA: TGTGCCAGCAGCACGGATAGAGACCGAACAGGCTATGGCTACACCTTC; CDR3: CASSTDRDRTGYGYTF
J: TRBJ2-7; V: TRBV12-3/TRBV12-4; size: few; D: -; DNA: TGTGCCAGCAGGCAGGAGAGGGGCAAGAACTACGAGCAGTACTTC; CDR3: CASRQERGKNYEQYF
J: TRBJ1-4; V: TRBV2; size: -; D: -; DNA: TGTGCCAGCAGCGAAGGTACAACTAATGAAAAACTGTTTTTT; CDR3: CASSEGTTNEKLFF
J: TRBJ1-5; V: TRBV15; size: few; D: -; DNA: TGTGCCACCAGCAGAGTAGACGGGGTGAGACAGCCCCAGCATTTT; CDR3: CATSRVDGVRQPQHF
J: TRBJ1-1; V: TRBV6-2/TRBV6-3; size: -; D: TRBD1; DNA: TGTGCCAGCAGTCGGGACAGGGTCAACACTGAAGCTTTCTTT; CDR3: CASSRDRVNTEAFF
J: TRBJ1-1; V: TRBV5-1; size: few; D: -; DNA: TGCGCCAGCAGCCCAACCTCGGGGGCCTTAGTCACTGAAGCTTTCTTT; CDR3: CASSPTSGALVTEAFF
J: TRBJ2-1; V: TRBV6-5; size: -; D: -; DNA: TGTGCCAGCAGTTACCGAGACAGTACCCCTTGGGAGCAGTTCTTC; CDR3: CASSYRDSTPWEQFF